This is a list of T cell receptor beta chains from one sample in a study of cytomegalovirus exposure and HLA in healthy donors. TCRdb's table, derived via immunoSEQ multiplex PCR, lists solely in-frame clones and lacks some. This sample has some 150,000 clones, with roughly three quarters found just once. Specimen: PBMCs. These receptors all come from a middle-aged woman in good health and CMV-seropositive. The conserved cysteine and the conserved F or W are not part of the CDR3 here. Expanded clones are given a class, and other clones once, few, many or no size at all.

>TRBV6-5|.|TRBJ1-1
ASSGPGKAF
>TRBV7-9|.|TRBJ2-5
SSSFRRVLEGETQY
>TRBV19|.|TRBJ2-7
ASNYGQAWDEQY
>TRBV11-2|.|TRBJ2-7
ASSTRGQGVVYEQY
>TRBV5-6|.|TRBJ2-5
ASSRRTAKETQY
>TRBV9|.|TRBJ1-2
ASSVGANYGYT
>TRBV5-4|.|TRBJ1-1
ASSFPGDTEAF
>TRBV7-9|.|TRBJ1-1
ASSPDSMNTEAF
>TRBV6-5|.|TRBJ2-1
ASRLVQGGAIEQF
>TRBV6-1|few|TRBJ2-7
ASRYRAEAYEQY
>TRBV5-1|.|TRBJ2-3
ASSLDYTDTQY
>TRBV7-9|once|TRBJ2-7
SSSLTSGSLY
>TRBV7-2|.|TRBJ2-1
ASSQSRSTIFSGNEQF
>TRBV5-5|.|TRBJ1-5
ASSLTRDSNQPQH
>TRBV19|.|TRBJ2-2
ASSIVRGFGELF
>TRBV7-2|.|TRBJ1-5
ASSSRTGDQPQH
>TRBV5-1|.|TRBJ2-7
ASSLRAGTYEQY
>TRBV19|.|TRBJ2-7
ASSIILPTGGLHEQY
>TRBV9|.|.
ASSEAPHSGTASYEQY
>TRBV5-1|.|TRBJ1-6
ASSLQGGDNSPLH
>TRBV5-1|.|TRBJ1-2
ASSLGTGSSFLGYT
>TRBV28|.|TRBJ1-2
ASSSARVYGYT
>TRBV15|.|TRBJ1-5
ATSRELGQRAVGNQPQH
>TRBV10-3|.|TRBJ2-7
ATLPGASDEQY
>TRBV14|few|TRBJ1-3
ASSGQGSSGNTIY
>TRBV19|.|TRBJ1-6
ASSQTGRNPPLH
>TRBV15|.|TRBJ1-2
ATSRDRGAYGYT
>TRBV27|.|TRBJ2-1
ASSLTGLVDEQF
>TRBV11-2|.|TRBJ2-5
ASGGGQETQY
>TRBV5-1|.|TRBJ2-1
ASSLEGGSYNEQF
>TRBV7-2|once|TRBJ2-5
ASSLWLAGGQETQY
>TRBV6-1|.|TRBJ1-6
ASSERRAGGNSPLH
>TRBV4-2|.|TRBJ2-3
ASSQGASGGDTQY
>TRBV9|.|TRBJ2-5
ASSVGGLAAQETQY
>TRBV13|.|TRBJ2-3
ASSSTGNTQY
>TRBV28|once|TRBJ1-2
ASSTGTGSWGYT
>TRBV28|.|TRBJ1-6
ASSSPEAASYNSPLH
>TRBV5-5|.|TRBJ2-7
ASRPGGGTYEQY
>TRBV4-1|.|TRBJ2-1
ASSQGYSGGPGLNEQF
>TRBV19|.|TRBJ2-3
ASSILAGGPDTQY